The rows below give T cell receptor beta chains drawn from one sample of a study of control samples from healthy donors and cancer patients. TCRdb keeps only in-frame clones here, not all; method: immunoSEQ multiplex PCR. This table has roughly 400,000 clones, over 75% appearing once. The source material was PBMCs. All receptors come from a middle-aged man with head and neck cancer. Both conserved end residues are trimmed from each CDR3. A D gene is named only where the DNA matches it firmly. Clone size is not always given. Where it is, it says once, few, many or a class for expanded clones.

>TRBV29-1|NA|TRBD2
SVENPRGLENEQY
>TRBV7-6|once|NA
ASSLWGRNTEAF
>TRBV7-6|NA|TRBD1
ASSPGQAYGYT
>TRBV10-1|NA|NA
ASSAALWGRNTEAF
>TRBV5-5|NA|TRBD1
ASSGGQFNQPQH
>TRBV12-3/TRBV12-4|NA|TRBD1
ASGTGGYEQY
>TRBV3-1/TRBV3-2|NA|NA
ASSNQRRAQSEAF
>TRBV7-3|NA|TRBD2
ASSLGVSGGVTDTQY
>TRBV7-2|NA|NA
ASSLERDQETQY
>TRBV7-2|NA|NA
ASRKSGDEQF
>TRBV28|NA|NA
ASSSDGNTEAF
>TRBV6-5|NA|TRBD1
ASRDTGGGYGYT
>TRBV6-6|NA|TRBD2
ASSPLTPGLAAREQY
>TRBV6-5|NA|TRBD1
ASSSPDRFEGEQF
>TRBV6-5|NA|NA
ASTSGGLETQY
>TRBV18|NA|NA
ASSPWEFTEAF
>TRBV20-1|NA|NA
SASPAAPASNQPQH
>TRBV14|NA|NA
ASSLRGRGNEKLF
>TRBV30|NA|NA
AWSVQASNQPQH
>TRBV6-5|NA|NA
ASRPPTGTTGELF
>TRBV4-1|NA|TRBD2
ASSRFGGAGEQF
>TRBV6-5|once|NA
ASTLIRGTEAF
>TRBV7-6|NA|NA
ASSPGQSRSYGYT
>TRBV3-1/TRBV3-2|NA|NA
ASSQVPRGEQF